The 14 T cell receptor beta chains below come from one sample, sequenced in a study of T cells in Graves' hyperthyroidism and ophthalmopathy. Amplification targeted TCR beta CDR3 regions from RNA transcripts. When the TCR CDR3 underwent first-round RT-PCR, the HTBI primer set was used. MiXCR, run by TCRdb on the multiplex PCR reads, gives a single entry per CDR3 protein. This table holds around 350,000 distinct CDR3 sequences, approximately 19% found once. Sequencing was performed on blood. The receptors were gathered from a young woman with Graves' hyperthyroidism.

This clonotype was detected many times. V gene TRBV18 combines with J gene TRBJ2-2; D remains unclear. V gave up 8 bases and J gave up 0 bases, with 4 bases separating them. CDR1 is KGHSH, CDR2 LQKENI, per germline. This CDR3 contains 12 residues. This chain's CDR3 is CASSPNTGELFF. The CDR3 DNA reads TGTGCCAGCAGCCCGAACACCGGGGAGCTGTTTTTT.

In its sample, this clonotype was seen many times. V and J are TRBV12-3 or TRBV12-4 and TRBJ1-2, with 8 bases identical to TRBD1. The junction had 11 bases not matched to a gene; V was cut back by 4 bases and J by 7 bases. This CDR3 is 15 amino acids long. CDR3 in amino acids: CASSSLATGERGYTF. CDR3 DNA sequence: TGTGCCAGCAGTTCCCTCGCGACAGGGGAACGTGGCTACACCTTC.

This sequence joins TRBV7-3 and TRBJ2-5; D is possibly TRBD1 (5 bases). This CDR3 has 15 amino acids. Per the germline V gene, CDR1 is SGHTA and CDR2 is FQGTGA. Trimming took off 1 base at V and 5 bases at J, with 14 bases between the two ends. As DNA, the CDR3 is TGTGCCAGCAGCTTAATGGCAGGGCAACAGGAGACCCAGTACTTC. Residues: CASSLMAGQQETQYF.

Many counts were recorded for this clonotype. The chain employs TRBV7-8 and TRBJ1-2; D remains ambiguous. The CDR3 contains 13 residues. Germline V gene sequence: CDR1 SGHVS, CDR2 FQNEAQ. Trimming shortened V by 5 bases and J by 7 bases, and 14 bases separated the two germline ends. DNA of the CDR3: TGTGCCAGCAGCCGATCAAGGGAGGCTGGCTACACCTTC. It is translated as CASSRSREAGYTF.

This chain connects TRBV13 to TRBJ2-5; TRBD1 agrees at 7 bases. CDR3 length: 16 residues. V gave up 4 bases and J gave up 2 bases; unmatched junction bases: 10. CDR1 and CDR2 (germline): PRHDT, FYEKMQ (reference sequence). In DNA, the CDR3 is TGTGCCAGCAGCTCTTCCTGGCCAGGGGGACAAGAGACCCAGTACTTC. The encoded protein is CASSSSWPGGQETQYF.

This clonotype has a count of ten or more. The rearrangement links TRBV20-1 to TRBJ1-5, with a tentative D call TRBD1 (5 bases). The CDR3 covers 14 residues. V shed 3 bases and J shed 0 bases, with 9 bases lying between them. Germline assignment: CDR1 DFQATT and CDR2 SNEGSKA (reference sequence). The CDR3 nucleotides are TGCAGTGCTAGCAGGGCTTCTAGCAATCAGCCCCAGCATTTT. Protein sequence: CSASRASSNQPQHF.

This clonotype was observed many times. The genes are TRBV6-1 and TRBJ1-2; no clear D. The V end was cut by 6 bases, the J end by 4 bases, with 12 bases between. The CDR3 has 13 amino acids. CDR1 and CDR2 (germline): MNHNS, SASEGT. CDR3 bases: TGTGCCAGCAGAGAACCCTTGGGCTATGGCTACACCTTC. Protein sequence: CASREPLGYGYTF.

Many counts were recorded for this clonotype. The chain uses TRBV5-1 and TRBJ2-2; D is uncertain. From germline, CDR1 is SGHRS and CDR2 YFSETQ. The CDR3 loop spans 13 amino acids. V was trimmed by 5 bases and J by 3 bases, leaving 8 bases between them. The CDR3 reads CASSYEDTGELFF. Written as DNA, the CDR3 is TGCGCCAGCAGTTACGAGGACACCGGGGAGCTGTTTTTT.

This clonotype was recorded many times. The chain links TRBV2 to TRBJ1-5, with D unclear. The germline V gene has CDR1 SNHLY and CDR2 FYNNEI. V was shortened by 8 bases and J by 0 bases, with 11 bases between the two germline ends. The CDR3 extends over 14 amino acids. CDR3 residues: CASRIGGSNQPQHF. For the CDR3, the DNA is TGTGCCAGCCGGATCGGCGGTAGCAATCAGCCCCAGCATTTT.

This clonotype was seen repeatedly, ten times or more. The rearrangement uses TRBV7-8 and TRBJ1-1; D unresolved. The CDR3 is made up of 15 amino acids. V dropped 1 base and J dropped 0 bases, with 9 bases sitting between them. Germline CDR1 and CDR2: SGHVS and FQNEAQ. The DNA of the CDR3 is TGTGCCAGCAGCTTAGTTCGTGTTATGAACACTGAAGCTTTCTTT. This encodes CASSLVRVMNTEAFF.

The table lists this clonotype with a few counts. The chain has TRBV5-6 and TRBJ2-7, with D possibly TRBD2 on 5 matching bases. Germline CDR1 SGHDT, CDR2 YYEEEE. The CDR3 loop spans 15 amino acids. The ends were cut back, 4 bases at V and 5 bases at J, with 19 bases in the middle. For the CDR3, the DNA is TGTGCCAGCAGCGCGGGCAGGCTACTACCCCACGAGCAGTACTTC. The encoded protein is CASSAGRLLPHEQYF.

The sample holds many counts of this clonotype. The chain links TRBV6-1 to TRBJ1-2; the D is unclear. Per germline, CDR1 MNHNS and CDR2 SASEGT. Deletions cut 0 bases from V and 0 bases from J, with 8 bases between. CDR3 length: 15 amino acids. CDR3 region: CASSEAAPANYGYTF. CDR3 nucleotides: TGTGCCAGCAGTGAAGCGGCACCTGCTAACTATGGCTACACCTTC.

Points on this clonotype: Given a much more abundant clone one base away, this may be a read error. V gene TRBV7-9 combines with J gene TRBJ2-7; no firm D call. V was trimmed by 7 bases and J by 3 bases, leaving 13 bases between them. The germline V gene encodes CDR1 SEHNR and CDR2 FQNEAQ (reference sequence). This CDR3 spans 13 amino acids. CDR3 residues: CASTNPPGYEQYF. The CDR3 nucleotides read TGTGCCAGCACCAACCCCCCCGGCTACGAGCAGTACTTC.

This clonotype was found a few times. The genes are TRBV2 and TRBJ2-7; TRBD1 or TRBD2 may be the D gene (5 bases each). The germline V and J ends were trimmed by 1 base and 2 bases, with 15 bases remaining between them. Germline V lookup: CDR1 SNHLY, CDR2 FYNNEI. The CDR3 sequence is 16 residues long. The CDR3 spells CASSEGTTGIPYEQYF. DNA for the CDR3: TGTGCCAGCAGTGAAGGGACAACGGGGATCCCCTACGAGCAGTACTTC.